These T cell receptor beta chains were read from a single sample in a study of CD8 T cells in Susac syndrome. TCRdb used MiXCR to reprocess the immunoSEQ multiplex PCR reads, holding one entry per CDR3 protein. The sample records under 350,000 distinct CDR3 sequences, around 92% being singletons. Sequencing used CD4+ T cells from PBMCs. These receptor sequences come from a human donor with multiple sclerosis. Both conserved end residues are part of each CDR3. Fields, in order: clone size, CDR3 length, D gene, V gene, J gene, CDR3 DNA, CDR3 protein. A D gene is named only where the DNA matches it firmly. Some rows mark clone size as missing; the rest say once, few, many or name a class of expanded clone.

clone size: -; CDR3 length: 17; D gene: -; V gene: TRBV4-3; J gene: TRBJ2-1; CDR3 DNA: TGCGCCAGCAGCCGCCCCGGTGTTGGCGGGGGCCACAATGAGCAGTTCTTC; CDR3 protein: CASSRPGVGGGHNEQFF
clone size: -; CDR3 length: 13; D gene: -; V gene: TRBV6-5; J gene: TRBJ1-2; CDR3 DNA: TGTGCCAGCAGTTACACGCGGGGGAGTGGCTACACCTTC; CDR3 protein: CASSYTRGSGYTF
clone size: -; CDR3 length: 15; D gene: -; V gene: TRBV3-1; J gene: TRBJ2-1; CDR3 DNA: TGTGCCAGCAGCCCGCCAGTGGCGGACTACAATGAGCAGTTCTTC; CDR3 protein: CASSPPVADYNEQFF
clone size: -; CDR3 length: 14; D gene: -; V gene: TRBV20-1; J gene: TRBJ1-2; CDR3 DNA: TGCAGTGCTAGAGCCCTTGGTGAAGGCTATGGCTACACCTTC; CDR3 protein: CSARALGEGYGYTF
clone size: -; CDR3 length: 14; D gene: -; V gene: TRBV12-3/TRBV12-4; J gene: TRBJ1-1; CDR3 DNA: TGTGCCAGCAGTTCCCTCTCCTTAGGCACTGAAGCTTTCTTT; CDR3 protein: CASSSLSLGTEAFF
clone size: -; CDR3 length: 13; D gene: TRBD1; V gene: TRBV3-1; J gene: TRBJ1-1; CDR3 DNA: TGTGCCAGCCAGGGGGACCGAAACACTGAAGCTTTCTTT; CDR3 protein: CASQGDRNTEAFF
clone size: -; CDR3 length: 14; D gene: TRBD1; V gene: TRBV20-1; J gene: TRBJ2-3; CDR3 DNA: TGCAGTGCCTTTACAGGGGGCGGCACAGATACGCAGTATTTT; CDR3 protein: CSAFTGGGTDTQYF
clone size: -; CDR3 length: 14; D gene: TRBD1; V gene: TRBV6-5; J gene: TRBJ1-4; CDR3 DNA: TGTGCCACCCGGGACAGTTCAACTAATGAAAAACTGTTTTTT; CDR3 protein: CATRDSSTNEKLFF
clone size: -; CDR3 length: 15; D gene: -; V gene: TRBV25-1; J gene: TRBJ1-2; CDR3 DNA: TGTGCCAGCAGTCTCTCCGAGGCAAATAACTATGGCTACACCTTC; CDR3 protein: CASSLSEANNYGYTF
clone size: -; CDR3 length: 16; D gene: TRBD2; V gene: TRBV5-1; J gene: TRBJ2-3; CDR3 DNA: TGCGCCAGCAGCCCAGCCCGCGGGGGTAGGACAGATACGCAGTATTTT; CDR3 protein: CASSPARGGRTDTQYF
clone size: -; CDR3 length: 15; D gene: TRBD2; V gene: TRBV16; J gene: TRBJ2-7; CDR3 DNA: TGTGCCAGCAGCCGAGGACTAGCGGGGTTGAACGAGCAGTACTTC; CDR3 protein: CASSRGLAGLNEQYF
clone size: -; CDR3 length: 13; D gene: TRBD1; V gene: TRBV19; J gene: TRBJ2-1; CDR3 DNA: TGTGCCAGTAGTCCCGGGACAGGCAATGAGCAGTTCTTC; CDR3 protein: CASSPGTGNEQFF
clone size: -; CDR3 length: 19; D gene: TRBD2; V gene: TRBV18; J gene: TRBJ2-2; CDR3 DNA: TGTGCCAGCTCACCACAGGGGGGACTAGCGGGAGCGAGCACCGGGAAGCTGTTTTTT; CDR3 protein: CASSPQGGLAGASTGKLFF
clone size: -; CDR3 length: 15; D gene: -; V gene: TRBV6-2/TRBV6-3; J gene: TRBJ1-5; CDR3 DNA: TGTGCCAGCAGCCGACTCAGGGCAAACAATCAGCCCCAGCATTTT; CDR3 protein: CASSRLRANNQPQHF
clone size: -; CDR3 length: 15; D gene: TRBD2; V gene: TRBV12-3/TRBV12-4; J gene: TRBJ2-7; CDR3 DNA: TGTGCCAGCAGCCCACCACTAGCGGATTACTACGAGCAGTACTTC; CDR3 protein: CASSPPLADYYEQYF
clone size: -; CDR3 length: 16; D gene: TRBD1; V gene: TRBV30; J gene: TRBJ2-1; CDR3 DNA: TGTGCCTGGAGTAAACCAGACAGGGGGCCCTACAATGAGCAGTTCTTC; CDR3 protein: CAWSKPDRGPYNEQFF
clone size: -; CDR3 length: 11; D gene: -; V gene: TRBV7-2; J gene: TRBJ2-7; CDR3 DNA: TGTGCCAGCAGCTTAGGGCGAGCGGAGTACTTC; CDR3 protein: CASSLGRAEYF
clone size: -; CDR3 length: 14; D gene: -; V gene: TRBV12-5; J gene: TRBJ1-1; CDR3 DNA: TGTGCTAGTGGTTTGGTAAGGGGAGACTACGAAGCTTTCTTT; CDR3 protein: CASGLVRGDYEAFF
clone size: -; CDR3 length: 13; D gene: -; V gene: TRBV20-1; J gene: TRBJ2-2; CDR3 DNA: TGCAGTGCTGGTACTAAGAACACCGGGGAGCTTTTTTTT; CDR3 protein: CSAGTKNTGELFF
clone size: few; CDR3 length: 12; D gene: -; V gene: TRBV19; J gene: TRBJ1-2; CDR3 DNA: TGTGCCAGTAGTACCGGAGGAGGGGGCTACACCTTC; CDR3 protein: CASSTGGGGYTF
clone size: -; CDR3 length: 19; D gene: -; V gene: TRBV9; J gene: TRBJ2-6; CDR3 DNA: TGTGCCAGCAGCGTCCCAGGGAGGGGGCGTGAAGAGGGGGCCAACGTCCTGACTTTC; CDR3 protein: CASSVPGRGREEGANVLTF
clone size: -; CDR3 length: 12; D gene: -; V gene: TRBV3-1; J gene: TRBJ1-1; CDR3 DNA: TGTGCCAGCAGCCGCGCCGACATTGAAGCTTTCTTT; CDR3 protein: CASSRADIEAFF
clone size: -; CDR3 length: 16; D gene: -; V gene: TRBV20-1; J gene: TRBJ2-6; CDR3 DNA: TGCAGTGCTAGAGATCAGTCAGGATCTGGGGCCAACGTCCTGACTTTC; CDR3 protein: CSARDQSGSGANVLTF
clone size: -; CDR3 length: 15; D gene: TRBD2; V gene: TRBV11-3; J gene: TRBJ2-7; CDR3 DNA: TGTGCCAGCAGTTCCGGGGGGGCTAGCGGCTACGAGCAGTACTTC; CDR3 protein: CASSSGGASGYEQYF
clone size: -; CDR3 length: 12; D gene: TRBD1; V gene: TRBV20-1; J gene: TRBJ1-2; CDR3 DNA: TGCAGTGCTAGTGACCCGAACAGGGGCGACACCTTC; CDR3 protein: CSASDPNRGDTF
clone size: -; CDR3 length: 17; D gene: TRBD2; V gene: TRBV9; J gene: TRBJ2-3; CDR3 DNA: TGTGCCAGCAGCGTAGGGGCTAGCGGGAGAAACACAGATACGCAGTATTTT; CDR3 protein: CASSVGASGRNTDTQYF
clone size: -; CDR3 length: 13; D gene: -; V gene: TRBV24-1; J gene: TRBJ2-1; CDR3 DNA: TGTGCCACCCGGCCTGCAGCGGACAATGAGCAGTTCTTC; CDR3 protein: CATRPAADNEQFF
clone size: -; CDR3 length: 15; D gene: -; V gene: TRBV5-1; J gene: TRBJ2-7; CDR3 DNA: TGCGCCAGCAGCCCCCGAGGGGACGGAGCCTACGAGCAGTACTTC; CDR3 protein: CASSPRGDGAYEQYF
clone size: -; CDR3 length: 15; D gene: -; V gene: TRBV19; J gene: TRBJ2-2; CDR3 DNA: TGTGCCAGTATTGCGACACAGGTCAACACCGGGGAGCTGTTTTTT; CDR3 protein: CASIATQVNTGELFF
clone size: -; CDR3 length: 13; D gene: -; V gene: TRBV5-4; J gene: TRBJ2-2; CDR3 DNA: TGTGCCAGCAGCTTTTTTACGACCGGGGAGCTGTTTTTT; CDR3 protein: CASSFFTTGELFF
clone size: -; CDR3 length: 13; D gene: -; V gene: TRBV11-2; J gene: TRBJ2-3; CDR3 DNA: TGTGCCAGCAGGCACCACAGCACAGATACGCAGTATTTT; CDR3 protein: CASRHHSTDTQYF
clone size: -; CDR3 length: 12; D gene: -; V gene: TRBV7-2; J gene: TRBJ1-2; CDR3 DNA: TGTGCCAGCAGCTTACAGCATGATGGCTACACCTTC; CDR3 protein: CASSLQHDGYTF
clone size: -; CDR3 length: 15; D gene: -; V gene: TRBV5-6; J gene: TRBJ1-3; CDR3 DNA: TGTGCCAGCAGCTTGATTCGGGGTGCAGGAAACACCATATATTTT; CDR3 protein: CASSLIRGAGNTIYF
clone size: -; CDR3 length: 14; D gene: -; V gene: TRBV7-9; J gene: TRBJ2-5; CDR3 DNA: TGTGCCAGCAGCTTTCTCATAAACCAAGAGACCCAGTACTTC; CDR3 protein: CASSFLINQETQYF
clone size: few; CDR3 length: 13; D gene: -; V gene: TRBV29-1; J gene: TRBJ2-7; CDR3 DNA: TGCAGCGTCCAGGGTTTGTACTCCTACGAGCAGTACTTC; CDR3 protein: CSVQGLYSYEQYF
clone size: -; CDR3 length: 11; D gene: -; V gene: TRBV14; J gene: TRBJ1-1; CDR3 DNA: TGTGCCAGCAGCCAAGAGAGCGGGGCTTTCTTT; CDR3 protein: CASSQESGAFF
clone size: -; CDR3 length: 13; D gene: -; V gene: TRBV4-1; J gene: TRBJ1-1; CDR3 DNA: TGCGCCAGCAGCCAAGAATCTGGGGTTGAAGCTTTCTTT; CDR3 protein: CASSQESGVEAFF
clone size: -; CDR3 length: 10; D gene: -; V gene: TRBV6-9; J gene: TRBJ1-5; CDR3 DNA: TGTGCCAGCAGGAGTCAGCCCCAGCATTTT; CDR3 protein: CASRSQPQHF
clone size: -; CDR3 length: 14; D gene: -; V gene: TRBV5-1; J gene: TRBJ1-1; CDR3 DNA: TGCGCCAGCAGCTTGCTTCGTGGGGAGGAGGGAGCTTTCTTT; CDR3 protein: CASSLLRGEEGAFF
clone size: once; CDR3 length: 14; D gene: -; V gene: TRBV30; J gene: TRBJ2-3; CDR3 DNA: TGTGCCTGGGGCCTAGGGCTGAGGCAAGCTACGCAGTATTTT; CDR3 protein: CAWGLGLRQATQYF
clone size: -; CDR3 length: 14; D gene: -; V gene: TRBV7-2; J gene: TRBJ2-1; CDR3 DNA: TGTGCCAGCAGCGGGGAGGTGGGATCGAATGAGCAGTTCTTC; CDR3 protein: CASSGEVGSNEQFF
clone size: -; CDR3 length: 13; D gene: -; V gene: TRBV18; J gene: TRBJ1-2; CDR3 DNA: TGTGCCAGCTCACCACTGGAGTACTATGGCTACACCTTC; CDR3 protein: CASSPLEYYGYTF
clone size: once; CDR3 length: 13; D gene: -; V gene: TRBV5-1; J gene: TRBJ1-1; CDR3 DNA: TGCGCCAGCAGATACAGCTCTGCCACTGAAGCTTTCTTT; CDR3 protein: CASRYSSATEAFF
clone size: -; CDR3 length: 11; D gene: -; V gene: TRBV29-1; J gene: TRBJ1-1; CDR3 DNA: TGCAGCGTTGAAGAAGGCCGAAAGGCTTTCTTT; CDR3 protein: CSVEEGRKAFF
clone size: -; CDR3 length: 17; D gene: -; V gene: TRBV6-5; J gene: TRBJ1-1; CDR3 DNA: TGTGCCAGCAGTTACTTCCGCGACAGCGCTTATAACACTGAAGCTTTCTTT; CDR3 protein: CASSYFRDSAYNTEAFF
clone size: -; CDR3 length: 15; D gene: -; V gene: TRBV10-3; J gene: TRBJ1-6; CDR3 DNA: TGTGCCATCAGCCCAGAAGGCGCAAGGGTGTCACCCCTCCACTTT; CDR3 protein: CAISPEGARVSPLHF
clone size: -; CDR3 length: 13; D gene: -; V gene: TRBV7-8; J gene: TRBJ2-7; CDR3 DNA: TGTGCCAGCAGCTTCCACAGCTCCTACGAGCAGTACTTC; CDR3 protein: CASSFHSSYEQYF
clone size: -; CDR3 length: 15; D gene: TRBD1; V gene: TRBV7-9; J gene: TRBJ1-3; CDR3 DNA: TGTGCCTGGAAGACAGGGGGATTATCTGGAAACACCATATATTTT; CDR3 protein: CAWKTGGLSGNTIYF
clone size: once; CDR3 length: 16; D gene: -; V gene: TRBV29-1; J gene: TRBJ1-1; CDR3 DNA: TGCAGCGTTGAAGGGGTTGGTACCCCGTCGAACACTGAAGCTTTCTTT; CDR3 protein: CSVEGVGTPSNTEAFF
clone size: -; CDR3 length: 14; D gene: TRBD2; V gene: TRBV20-1; J gene: TRBJ2-1; CDR3 DNA: TGCAGTGCTCTGCGGGGGGGCCCATTCGATGAGCAGTTCTTC; CDR3 protein: CSALRGGPFDEQFF
clone size: -; CDR3 length: 16; D gene: -; V gene: TRBV3-1; J gene: TRBJ2-7; CDR3 DNA: TGTGCCAGCAGCCTTCCCGTGCGGGGTAGACTCTACGAGCAGTACTTC; CDR3 protein: CASSLPVRGRLYEQYF
clone size: few; CDR3 length: 13; D gene: -; V gene: TRBV30; J gene: TRBJ1-3; CDR3 DNA: TGTGCCTGGAGTGTATCGGCAGGAAACACCATATATTTT; CDR3 protein: CAWSVSAGNTIYF
clone size: once; CDR3 length: 14; D gene: -; V gene: TRBV25-1; J gene: TRBJ1-1; CDR3 DNA: TGTGCCAGCAGTAGCCTGGGGGGTGGCACTGAAGCTTTCTTT; CDR3 protein: CASSSLGGGTEAFF
clone size: -; CDR3 length: 23; D gene: TRBD1; V gene: TRBV5-1; J gene: TRBJ2-1; CDR3 DNA: TGCGCCAGCAGCCCCGGGACAGGGGGTTATGTGGGAACGACCCACTTGGGGGTCAATGAGCAGTTCTTC; CDR3 protein: CASSPGTGGYVGTTHLGVNEQFF
clone size: -; CDR3 length: 14; D gene: TRBD1; V gene: TRBV19; J gene: TRBJ1-3; CDR3 DNA: TGTGCCAGTAGTACCGGGACAGGTGGAAACACCATATATTTT; CDR3 protein: CASSTGTGGNTIYF
clone size: -; CDR3 length: 15; D gene: -; V gene: TRBV11-3; J gene: TRBJ1-2; CDR3 DNA: TGTGCCAGCAGCTCGCAGGGAGATCTCTTCTATGGCTACACCTTC; CDR3 protein: CASSSQGDLFYGYTF
clone size: -; CDR3 length: 15; D gene: -; V gene: TRBV2; J gene: TRBJ2-5; CDR3 DNA: TGTGCCAGCAGTTACTTCCGGACAGCCCAAGAGACCCAGTACTTC; CDR3 protein: CASSYFRTAQETQYF